The 4 T cell receptor beta chains reported below all come from one sample, sequenced in a study of cytomegalovirus exposure and HLA in healthy donors. Primers for the PCR totalled 60 Vbeta and 13 Jbeta. The method was immunoSEQ multiplex PCR; TCRdb's version includes in-frame clones alone and lacks a portion of them. The sample lists more than 130,000 clones, about four fifths seen once, with roughly 4.2% in the top ten. Sequenced input: PBMCs. Source of these receptors: a man between 40 and 49 years old in good health and CMV-seropositive.

The J gene is TRBJ2-2, the V gene TRBV5-6; possible D gene TRBD2, 5 bases. The V end lost 4 bases, the J end lost 2 bases, and 15 bases lay between the germline ends. The germline V gene encodes CDR1 SGHDT and CDR2 YYEEEE. The CDR3 totals 16 residues. For the CDR3, the DNA is TGTGCCAGCAGCCGATTGAAGGGAGATAACACCGGGGAGCTGTTTTTT. It specifies CASSRLKGDNTGELFF.

The chain couples TRBV5-5 to TRBJ1-3; D not certain. CDR3 length: 14 residues. Germline lookup yields CDR1 SGHKS and CDR2 YYEKEE (reference sequence). V gave up 1 base and J gave up 8 bases, with 13 bases separating them. The DNA for the CDR3 is TGTGCCAGCAGCTTGTATGGGTCGGCGGACACCATATATTTT. Residues: CASSLYGSADTIYF. Combining the CDR3 with reference TRBV5-5 and TRBJ1-3 gives the whole variable domain DAGVTQSPTHLIKTRGQQVTLRCSPISGHKSVSWYQQVLGQGPQFIFQYYEKEERGRGNFPDRFSARQFPNYSSELNVNALLLGDSALYLCASSLYGSADTIYFGEGSWLTVV.

The gene calls are TRBV5-1 and TRBJ2-7; unclear D gene. The CDR3 length is 13 residues. Trimming pared 0 bases from V and 5 bases from J, leaving 9 bases between. Germline V gives CDR1 SGHRS, CDR2 YFSETQ. CDR3 nucleotide sequence: TGCGCCAGCAGCTTGGCGTTCACGGACGAGCAGTACTTC. This sequence encodes CASSLAFTDEQYF.

The V and J genes are TRBV7-2 and TRBJ2-3, with 10 bases identical to TRBD2. Germline values: CDR1 SGHTA, CDR2 FQGNSA. The CDR3 has 15 amino acids. After removal of 6 bases from V and 1 base from J, the junction contained 4 bases not matched to a gene. CDR3 bases: TGTGCCAGCAGAGCTAGCGGGGGACGCACAGATACGCAGTATTTT. It is translated as CASRASGGRTDTQYF.